These 5 T cell receptor beta chains share one sample of origin, sequenced in a study of T-cell memory formation after mild COVID-19. TCRdb independently ran MiXCR on the 5' RACE reads; one entry per CDR3 protein. The table has roughly 62,000 distinct CDR3 sequences, 9.3% seen once. Sequencing was carried out using PBMCs or a T cell subset sorted from them (not recorded which). The receptor set was obtained from a man aged 18 to 30 who had mild COVID-19 (a few samples of this study predate the infection). Cell type and time point are not known.

This clonotype was counted only a few times. The chain links TRBV24-1 to TRBJ2-3; TRBD1 agrees at 9 bases. From germline, CDR1 is KGHDR and CDR2 SFDVKD. J lost 3 bases, V lost 9 bases, and 9 bases had no gene match. This CDR3 is built from 15 residues. The CDR3 protein is CATAKGTGRTDTQYF. The CDR3 DNA is TGTGCCACCGCGAAGGGGACAGGGAGGACAGATACGCAGTATTTT.

The chain couples TRBV4-1 to TRBJ2-3, with D perhaps matching TRBD1 or TRBD2 (6 bases each). Germline CDR1 reads MGHRA; CDR2 reads YSYEKL. The CDR3 totals 19 residues. V was shortened by 4 bases and J by 0 bases, with 23 bases between the two germline ends. The CDR3 protein is CASSLSPGAPLGSTDTQYF. CDR3 coding DNA: TGCGCCAGCAGCCTTTCCCCGGGGGCGCCTCTAGGTAGCACAGATACGCAGTATTTT.

The genes are TRBV12-3 or TRBV12-4 and TRBJ2-2, with TRBD2 matching 8 bases. V lost 8 bases, J lost 2 bases, and 10 bases stayed unmatched. CDR3 size: 16 residues. The CDR3 protein is CASWPGLDLNTGELFF. CDR3 nucleotide sequence: TGTGCCAGCTGGCCGGGACTAGACCTCAACACCGGGGAGCTGTTTTTT.

This clonotype was counted at least ten times. The chain employs TRBV4-3 and TRBJ2-3; 9 bases are shared with TRBD2. Trimming cost V 0 bases and J 0 bases; bases outside gene matches: 13. The germline V gene has CDR1 LGHNA and CDR2 YSLEER. This CDR3 has 20 residues. CDR3 coding DNA: TGCGCCAGCAGCCAAGATGGAGGCGGGGGGGCGCCTGGGAGCACAGATACGCAGTATTTT. As protein: CASSQDGGGGAPGSTDTQYF.

The chain joins TRBV7-2 to TRBJ1-1; D gene uncertain. This CDR3 has 13 residues. The germline gives CDR1 SGHTA, CDR2 FQGNSA. V was clipped by 3 bases and J by 0 bases, with 5 bases between them. CDR3 amino acids: CASSFSVNTEAFF. The CDR3 region has the DNA TGTGCCAGCAGCTTCTCGGTGAACACTGAAGCTTTCTTT.